This T cell receptor beta chain comes out of a study of blood T cell repertoires in COVID-19. Whole-study context: Both acute and convalescent COVID-19 samples were obtained from the United States, Italy and Spain.

Trimming removed 10 bases from V and 2 bases from J, with 17 bases in between. CDR3 length: 14 amino acids. Germline CDR1 MDHEN, CDR2 SYDVKM. In its sample, this clone was seen once. Per the original methods: Scientists estimated how many nucleated cells there were by amplifying reference gene primers. Using immunoSEQ multiplex PCR, the repertoire was profiled, and TCRdb retains in-frame clones only, with some absent. That table furnishes V, J and clone size, whereas the DNA furnished D and trimming. The table includes about 280,000 clones, roughly nine tenths detected once. The TCR originated in a woman in her 50s who had recovered from COVID-19. The chain links TRBV28 to TRBJ1-2, with D unclear. Sequenced input: peripheral blood. CDR3 residues: CAIQSPGINYGYTF. In DNA form, the CDR3 reads TGTGCCATCCAGTCCCCAGGCATCAACTATGGCTACACCTTC.